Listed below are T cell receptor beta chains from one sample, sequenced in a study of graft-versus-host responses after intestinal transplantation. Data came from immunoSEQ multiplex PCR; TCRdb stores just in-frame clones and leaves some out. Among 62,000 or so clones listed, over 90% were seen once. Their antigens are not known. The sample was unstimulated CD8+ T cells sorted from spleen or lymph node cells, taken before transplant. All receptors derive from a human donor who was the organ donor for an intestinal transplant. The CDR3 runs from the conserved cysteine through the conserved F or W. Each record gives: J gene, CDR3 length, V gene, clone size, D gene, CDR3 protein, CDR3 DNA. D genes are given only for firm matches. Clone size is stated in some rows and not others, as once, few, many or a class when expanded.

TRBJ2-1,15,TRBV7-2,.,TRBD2,CASSRTSGPYNEQFF,TGTGCCAGCAGCCGGACTAGCGGGCCTTACAATGAGCAGTTCTTC
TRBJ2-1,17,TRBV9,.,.,CASSVLPGPAGDNEQFF,TGTGCCAGCAGCGTACTCCCAGGTCCAGCGGGTGACAATGAGCAGTTCTTC
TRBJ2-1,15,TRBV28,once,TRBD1,CASSPLTGSSNEQFF,TGTGCCAGCAGTCCGTTGACAGGGAGCTCCAATGAGCAGTTCTTC
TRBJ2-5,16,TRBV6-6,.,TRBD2,CASSWHSGRGGETQYF,TGTGCCAGCAGTTGGCATTCGGGCCGCGGGGGAGAGACCCAGTACTTC
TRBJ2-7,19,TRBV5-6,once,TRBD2,CASSSTSGLAGGSPYEQYF,TGTGCCAGCAGCTCAACTTCGGGACTAGCGGGAGGGAGCCCCTACGAGCAGTACTTC
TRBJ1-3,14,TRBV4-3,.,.,CASSPGARGNTIYF,TGCGCCAGCAGCCCCGGAGCGAGGGGAAACACCATATATTTT
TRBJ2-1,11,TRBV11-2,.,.,CASSFTREQFF,TGTGCCAGCAGCTTTACTAGGGAGCAGTTCTTC
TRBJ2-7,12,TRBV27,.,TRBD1,CASRDRGYEQYF,TGTGCCAGCAGGGACAGGGGCTACGAGCAGTACTTC
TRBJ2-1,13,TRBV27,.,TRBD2,CATAGTSGTKQFF,TGTGCCACCGCCGGGACTAGCGGGACCAAGCAGTTCTTC
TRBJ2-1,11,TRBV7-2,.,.,CASSLRIRRFF,TGTGCCAGCAGCTTGAGGATAAGGCGGTTCTTC
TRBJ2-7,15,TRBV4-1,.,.,CASSLRDTSSYEQYF,TGCGCCAGCAGCCTCCGGGACACCTCCAGCTACGAGCAGTACTTC
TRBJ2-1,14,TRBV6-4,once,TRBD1,CASSGTGDPNEQFF,TGTGCCAGCAGTGGGACAGGGGACCCTAATGAGCAGTTCTTC
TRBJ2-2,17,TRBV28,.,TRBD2,CASRLAGGNPDTGELFF,TGTGCCAGTCGACTAGCGGGAGGTAATCCGGACACCGGGGAGCTGTTTTTT
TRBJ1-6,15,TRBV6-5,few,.,CASSYGQSAVSPLHF,TGTGCCAGCAGTTATGGTCAGTCAGCGGTTTCACCCCTCCACTTT
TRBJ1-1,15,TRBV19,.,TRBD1,CASSLSYRGNTEAFF,TGTGCCAGTAGTCTTTCGTACAGGGGAAACACTGAAGCTTTCTTT
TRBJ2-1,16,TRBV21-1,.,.,CASSKVAGGYYNEQFF,TGTGCCAGCAGCAAAGTAGCGGGAGGGTACTACAATGAGCAGTTCTTC
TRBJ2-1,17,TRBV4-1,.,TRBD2,CASSPPTAAGAYNEQFF,TGCGCCAGCAGCCCCCCTACTGCGGCGGGAGCCTACAATGAGCAGTTCTTC
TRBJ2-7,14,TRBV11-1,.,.,CASSLRGRAYEQYF,TGTGCCAGCAGCTTAAGAGGTCGCGCCTACGAGCAGTACTTC
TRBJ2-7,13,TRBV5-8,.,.,CASSLGRSYEQYF,TGTGCCAGCAGCTTGGGTCGGTCCTACGAGCAGTACTTC
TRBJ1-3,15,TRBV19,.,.,CASSIGTEAGNTIYF,TGTGCCAGTAGTATAGGCACTGAAGCTGGAAACACCATATATTTT
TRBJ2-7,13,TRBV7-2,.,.,CASSLEVPYEQYF,TGTGCCAGCAGCTTGGAGGTCCCCTACGAGCAGTACTTC
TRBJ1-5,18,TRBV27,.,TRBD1,CASSCGQGGSLSNQPQHF,TGTGCCAGCAGTTGTGGACAGGGAGGGAGTCTAAGCAATCAGCCCCAGCATTTT
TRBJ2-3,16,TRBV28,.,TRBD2,CASSLLAGGNSDTQYF,TGTGCCAGCAGTTTGCTAGCGGGAGGGAATTCAGATACGCAGTATTTT
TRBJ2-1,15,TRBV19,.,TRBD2,CASTPSGSSYNEQFF,TGTGCCAGTACCCCTAGCGGGAGCTCCTACAATGAGCAGTTCTTC
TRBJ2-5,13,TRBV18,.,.,CASSPPHWETQYF,TGTGCCAGCTCACCGCCACATTGGGAGACCCAGTACTTC
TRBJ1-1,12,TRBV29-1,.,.,CSAERWNTEAFF,TGCAGCGCCGAGAGGTGGAACACTGAAGCTTTCTTT
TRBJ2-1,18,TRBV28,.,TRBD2,CASSFGREWVATYNEQFF,TGTGCCAGCAGTTTTGGGAGGGAGTGGGTAGCGACCTACAATGAGCAGTTCTTC
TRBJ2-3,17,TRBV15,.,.,CATSRMEWWGVTDTQYF,TGTGCCACCAGCAGGATGGAGTGGTGGGGAGTCACAGATACGCAGTATTTT
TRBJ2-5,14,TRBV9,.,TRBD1,CASSVSGTEETQYF,TGTGCCAGCAGCGTATCCGGGACAGAAGAGACCCAGTACTTC
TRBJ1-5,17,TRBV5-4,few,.,CASSPQGSPPGNQPQHF,TGTGCCAGCAGCCCCCAGGGGTCCCCCCCGGGCAATCAGCCCCAGCATTTT
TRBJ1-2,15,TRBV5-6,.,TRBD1,CASSLSGGGFYGYTF,TGTGCCAGCAGCCTGTCAGGGGGCGGATTCTATGGCTACACCTTC
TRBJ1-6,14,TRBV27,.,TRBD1,CASGWTGGGSPLHF,TGTGCCAGCGGATGGACAGGGGGGGGATCACCCCTCCACTTT
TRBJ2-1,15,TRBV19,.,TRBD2,CASSRIAGPYNEQFF,TGTGCCAGTAGTAGAATAGCGGGGCCCTACAATGAGCAGTTCTTC
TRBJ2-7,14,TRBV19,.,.,CASSLGTEGYEQYF,TGTGCCAGTAGTCTCGGGACTGAGGGCTACGAGCAGTACTTC
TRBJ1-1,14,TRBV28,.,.,CASSTGRGNTEAFF,TGTGCCAGCAGTACAGGGCGTGGGAACACTGAAGCTTTCTTT
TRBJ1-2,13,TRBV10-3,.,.,CASRAGVYYGYTF,TGTGCCAGTAGGGCAGGGGTGTACTATGGCTACACCTTC
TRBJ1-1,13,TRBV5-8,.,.,CASSLIRGTEAFF,TGTGCCAGCAGCTTGATTCGGGGCACTGAAGCTTTCTTT
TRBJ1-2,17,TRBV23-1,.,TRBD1,CASQPSGQHSSVYGYTF,TGCGCCAGCCAACCTTCGGGACAGCATTCAAGTGTCTATGGCTACACCTTC
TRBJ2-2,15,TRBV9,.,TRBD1,CASSVSGGWTGELFF,TGTGCCAGCAGCGTATCAGGGGGTTGGACCGGGGAGCTGTTTTTT
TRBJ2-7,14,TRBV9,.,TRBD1,CASSGQGARNEQYF,TGTGCCAGCAGCGGCCAGGGGGCGCGAAACGAGCAGTACTTC
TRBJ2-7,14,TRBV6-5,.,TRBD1,CASSSGQGLAEQYF,TGTGCCAGCAGTTCCGGACAGGGCCTGGCCGAGCAGTACTTC
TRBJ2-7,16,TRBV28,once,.,CASSLAGPEVGYEQYF,TGTGCCAGCAGTTTGGCGGGACCTGAGGTAGGCTACGAGCAGTACTTC
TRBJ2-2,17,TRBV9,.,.,CASSEGTSATNTGELFF,TGTGCCAGCAGCGAAGGGACATCTGCTACGAACACCGGGGAGCTGTTTTTT
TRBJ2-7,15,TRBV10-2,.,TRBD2,CASSEGLAGAYEQYF,TGCGCCAGCAGTGAGGGACTAGCGGGAGCCTACGAGCAGTACTTC
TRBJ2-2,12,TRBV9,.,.,CASSPSPGELFF,TGTGCCAGCAGCCCCTCCCCCGGGGAGCTGTTTTTT